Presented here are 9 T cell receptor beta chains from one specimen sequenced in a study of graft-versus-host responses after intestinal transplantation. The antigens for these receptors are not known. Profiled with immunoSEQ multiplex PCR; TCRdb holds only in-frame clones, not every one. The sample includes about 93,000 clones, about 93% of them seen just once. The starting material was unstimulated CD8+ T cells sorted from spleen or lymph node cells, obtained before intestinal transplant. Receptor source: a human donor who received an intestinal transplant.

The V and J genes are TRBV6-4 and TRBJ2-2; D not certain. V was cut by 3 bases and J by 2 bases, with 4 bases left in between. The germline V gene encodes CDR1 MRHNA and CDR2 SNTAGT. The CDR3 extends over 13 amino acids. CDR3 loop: CASSETNTGELFF. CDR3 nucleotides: TGTGCCAGCAGTGAAACAAACACCGGGGAGCTGTTTTTT.

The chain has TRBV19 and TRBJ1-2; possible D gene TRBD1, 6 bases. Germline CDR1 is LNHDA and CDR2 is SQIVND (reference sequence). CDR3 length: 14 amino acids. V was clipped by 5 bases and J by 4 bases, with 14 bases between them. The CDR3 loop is CASSYSGGSYGYTF. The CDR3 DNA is TGTGCCAGTAGTTACTCGGGGGGCTCCTATGGCTACACCTTC.

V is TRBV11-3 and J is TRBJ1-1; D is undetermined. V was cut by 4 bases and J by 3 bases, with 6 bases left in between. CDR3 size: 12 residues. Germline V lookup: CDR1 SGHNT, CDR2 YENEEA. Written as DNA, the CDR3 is TGTGCCAGCAGCTATGGAGACACTGAAGCTTTCTTT. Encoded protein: CASSYGDTEAFF.

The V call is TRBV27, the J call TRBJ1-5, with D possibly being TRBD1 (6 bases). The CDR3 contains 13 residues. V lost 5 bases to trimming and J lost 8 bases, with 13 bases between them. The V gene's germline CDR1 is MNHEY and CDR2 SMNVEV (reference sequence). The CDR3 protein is CASSIQGSEPQHF. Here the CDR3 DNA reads TGTGCCAGCAGTATACAGGGTTCGGAGCCCCAGCATTTT.

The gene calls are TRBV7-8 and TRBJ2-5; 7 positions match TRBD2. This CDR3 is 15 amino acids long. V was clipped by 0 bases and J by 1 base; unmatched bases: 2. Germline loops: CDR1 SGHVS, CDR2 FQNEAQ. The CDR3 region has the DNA TGTGCCAGCAGCTTAGCGGGGGGGGGCCAAGAGACCCAGTACTTC. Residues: CASSLAGGGQETQYF.

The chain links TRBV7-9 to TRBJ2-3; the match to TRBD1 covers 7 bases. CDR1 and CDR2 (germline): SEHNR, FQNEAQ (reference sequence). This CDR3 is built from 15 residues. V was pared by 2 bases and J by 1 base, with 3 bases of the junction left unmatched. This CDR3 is CASSLITGGTDTQYF. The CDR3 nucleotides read TGTGCCAGCAGCTTAATCACAGGGGGCACAGATACGCAGTATTTT.

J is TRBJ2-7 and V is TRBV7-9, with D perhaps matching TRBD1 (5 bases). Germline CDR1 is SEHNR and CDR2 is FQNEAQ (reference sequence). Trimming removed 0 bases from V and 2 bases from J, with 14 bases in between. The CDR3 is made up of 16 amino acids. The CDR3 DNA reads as TGTGCCAGCAGCTTAGCTACAGGATACAGTACCTACGAGCAGTACTTC. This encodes CASSLATGYSTYEQYF.

This CDR3 is CASSYRGRGHEQYF. The CDR3 region has the DNA TGTGCCAGCAGTTACAGGGGGCGCGGGCACGAGCAGTACTTC. This chain links TRBV28 with TRBJ2-7, with 9 bases aligning to TRBD1. Trimming at V came to 4 bases and at J to 5 bases, leaving 6 bases not matched to a gene. Germline assignment: CDR1 MDHEN and CDR2 SYDVKM. The length of the CDR3 is 14 residues. The whole variable domain, remainder taken from reference TRBV28 and TRBJ2-7, is DVKVTQSSRYLVKRTGEKVFLECVQDMDHENMFWYRQDPGLGLRLIYFSYDVKMKEKGDIPEGYSVSREKKERFSLILESASTNQTSMYLCASSYRGRGHEQYFGPGTRLTVT.

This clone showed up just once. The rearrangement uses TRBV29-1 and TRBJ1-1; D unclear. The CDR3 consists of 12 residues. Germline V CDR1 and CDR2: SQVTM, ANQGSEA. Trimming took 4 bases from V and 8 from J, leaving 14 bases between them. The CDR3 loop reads CSVADASREAFF. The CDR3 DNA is TGCAGCGTTGCAGACGCCTCCCGGGAAGCTTTCTTT. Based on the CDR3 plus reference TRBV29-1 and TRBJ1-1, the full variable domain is SAVISQKPSRDICQRGTSLTIQCQVDSQVTMMFWYRQQPGQSLTLIATANQGSEATYESGFVIDKFPISRPNLTFSTLTVSNMSPEDSSIYLCSVADASREAFFGQGTRLTVV.